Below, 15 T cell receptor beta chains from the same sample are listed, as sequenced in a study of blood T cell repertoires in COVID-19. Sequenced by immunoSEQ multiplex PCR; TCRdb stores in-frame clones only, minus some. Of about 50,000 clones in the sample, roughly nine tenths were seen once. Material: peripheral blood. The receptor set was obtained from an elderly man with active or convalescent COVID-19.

Here the CDR3 DNA reads TGTGCCAGCAGGGGACAGGGGGAGAACAATCAGCCCCAGCATTTT. Amino acids: CASRGQGENNQPQHF. The rearrangement joins TRBV28 to TRBJ1-5, with TRBD1 matching 11 bases. In germline, CDR1 is MDHEN, CDR2 SYDVKM. The CDR3 sequence is 15 residues long. With V trimmed by 6 bases and J by 3 bases, 4 bases remained unmatched. The full variable domain, completed using reference TRBV28 and TRBJ1-5, is DVKVTQSSRYLVKRTGEKVFLECVQDMDHENMFWYRQDPGLGLRLIYFSYDVKMKEKGDIPEGYSVSREKKERFSLILESASTNQTSMYLCASRGQGENNQPQHFGDGTRLSIL.

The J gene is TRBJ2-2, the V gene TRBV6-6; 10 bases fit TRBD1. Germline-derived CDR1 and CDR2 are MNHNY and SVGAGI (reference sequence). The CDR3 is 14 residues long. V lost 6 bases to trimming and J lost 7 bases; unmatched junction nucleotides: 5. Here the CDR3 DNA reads TGTGCCAGCAGGCCCGGGACAGGGGACGGGGAGCTGTTTTTT. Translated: CASRPGTGDGELFF.

In DNA form, the CDR3 reads TGTGCCAGCAGCTTAGGCGGGGGACCCTATAGTGAGCAGTTCTTC. This gives the protein CASSLGGGPYSEQFF. The chain is built from TRBV7-2 and TRBJ2-1; 7 bases match TRBD2. From germline, CDR1 is SGHTA and CDR2 FQGNSA. This CDR3 spans 15 amino acids. V gave up 1 base and J gave up 9 bases; unmatched junction bases: 9.

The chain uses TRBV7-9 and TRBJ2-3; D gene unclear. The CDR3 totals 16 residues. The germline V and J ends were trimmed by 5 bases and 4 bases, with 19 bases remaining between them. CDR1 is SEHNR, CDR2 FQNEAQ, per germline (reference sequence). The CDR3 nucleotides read TGTGCCAGCAGCATTCCTGGTTCCAGGCGCGCAGATACGCAGTATTTT. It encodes CASSIPGSRRADTQYF. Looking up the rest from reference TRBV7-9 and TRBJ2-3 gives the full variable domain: DTGVSQNPRHKITKRGQNVTFRCDPISEHNRLYWYRQTLGQGPEFLTYFQNEAQLEKSRLLSDRFSAERPKGSFSTLEIQRTEQGDSAMYLCASSIPGSRRADTQYFGPGTRLTVL.

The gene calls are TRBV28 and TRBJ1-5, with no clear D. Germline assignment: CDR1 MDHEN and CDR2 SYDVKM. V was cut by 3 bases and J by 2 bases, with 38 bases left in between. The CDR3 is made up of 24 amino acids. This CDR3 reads CASSFPVGRVLKQHHTGGNQPQHF. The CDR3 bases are TGTGCCAGCAGTTTTCCGGTGGGGAGGGTTCTAAAACAGCACCACACCGGGGGCAATCAGCCCCAGCATTTT.

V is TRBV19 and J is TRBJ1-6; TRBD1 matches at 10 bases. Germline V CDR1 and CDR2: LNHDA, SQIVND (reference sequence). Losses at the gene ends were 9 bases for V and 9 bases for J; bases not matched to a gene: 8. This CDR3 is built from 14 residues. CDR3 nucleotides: TGTGCCAGCCGGGAGACAGGGGGCGGTTCACCCCTCCACTTT. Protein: CASRETGGGSPLHF.

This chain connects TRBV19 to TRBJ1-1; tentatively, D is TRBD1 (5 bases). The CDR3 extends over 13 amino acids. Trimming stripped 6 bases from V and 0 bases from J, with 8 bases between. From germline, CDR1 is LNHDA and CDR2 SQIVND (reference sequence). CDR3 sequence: CASRPGLNTEAFF. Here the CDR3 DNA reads TGTGCCAGTAGGCCAGGGTTGAACACTGAAGCTTTCTTT.

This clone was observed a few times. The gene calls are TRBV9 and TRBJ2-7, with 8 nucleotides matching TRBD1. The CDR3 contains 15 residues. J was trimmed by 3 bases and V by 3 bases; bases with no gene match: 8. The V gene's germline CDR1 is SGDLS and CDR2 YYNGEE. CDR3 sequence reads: CASSGGPGGVYEQYF. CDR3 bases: TGTGCCAGCAGCGGTGGCCCAGGGGGCGTCTACGAGCAGTACTTC.

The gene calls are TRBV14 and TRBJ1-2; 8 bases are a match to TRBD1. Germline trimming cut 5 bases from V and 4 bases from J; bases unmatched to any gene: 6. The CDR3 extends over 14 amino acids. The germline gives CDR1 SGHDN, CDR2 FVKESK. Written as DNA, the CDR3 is TGTGCCAGCAGCTCGGGGACAGGCGTCTATGGCTACACCTTC. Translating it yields CASSSGTGVYGYTF.

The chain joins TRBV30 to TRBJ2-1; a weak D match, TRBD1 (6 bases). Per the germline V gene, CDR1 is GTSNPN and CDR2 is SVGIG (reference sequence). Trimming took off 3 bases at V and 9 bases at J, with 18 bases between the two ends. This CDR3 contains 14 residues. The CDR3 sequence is CAWRGRTAWGEQFF. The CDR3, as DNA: TGTGCCTGGAGGGGACGGACAGCGTGGGGTGAGCAGTTCTTC. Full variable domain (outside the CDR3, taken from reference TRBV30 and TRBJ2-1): SQTIHQWPATLVQPVGSPLSLECTVEGTSNPNLYWYRQAAGRGLQLLFYSVGIGQISSEVPQNLSASRPQDRQFILSSKKLLLSDSGFYLCAWRGRTAWGEQFFGPGTRLTVL.

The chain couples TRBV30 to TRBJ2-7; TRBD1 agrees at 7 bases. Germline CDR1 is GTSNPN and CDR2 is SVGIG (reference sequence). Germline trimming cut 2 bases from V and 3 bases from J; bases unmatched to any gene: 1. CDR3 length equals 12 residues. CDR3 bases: TGTGCCTGGAGTCAGGGGGACTACGAGCAGTACTTC. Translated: CAWSQGDYEQYF.

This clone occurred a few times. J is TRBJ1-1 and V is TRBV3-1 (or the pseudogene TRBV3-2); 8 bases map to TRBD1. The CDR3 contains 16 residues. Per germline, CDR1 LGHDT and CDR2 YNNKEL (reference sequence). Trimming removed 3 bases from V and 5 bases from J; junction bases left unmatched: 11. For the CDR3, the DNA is TGTGCCAGCAGCCAGGGGTTCACAGGGGGAAGGACTGAAGCTTTCTTT. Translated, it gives CASSQGFTGGRTEAFF.

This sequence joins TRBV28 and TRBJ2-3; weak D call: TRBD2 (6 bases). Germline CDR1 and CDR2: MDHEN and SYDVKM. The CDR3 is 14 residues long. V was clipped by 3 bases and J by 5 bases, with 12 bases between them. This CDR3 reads CASSFLLGGDTQYF. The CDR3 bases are TGTGCCAGCAGTTTCCTCCTGGGGGGAGATACGCAGTATTTT.

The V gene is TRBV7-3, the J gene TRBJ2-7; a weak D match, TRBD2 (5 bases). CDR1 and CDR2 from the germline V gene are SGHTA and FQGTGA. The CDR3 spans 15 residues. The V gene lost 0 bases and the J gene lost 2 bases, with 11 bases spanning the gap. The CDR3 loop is CASSLTDEGAYEQYF. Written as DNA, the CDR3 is TGTGCCAGCAGCTTAACCGATGAGGGAGCCTACGAGCAGTACTTC.

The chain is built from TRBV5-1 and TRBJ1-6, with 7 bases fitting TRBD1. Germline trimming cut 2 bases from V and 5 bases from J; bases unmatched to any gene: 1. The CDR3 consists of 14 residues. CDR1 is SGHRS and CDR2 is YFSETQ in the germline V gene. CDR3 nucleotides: TGCGCCAGCAGCTTAACAGGGGATAATTCACCCCTCCACTTT. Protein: CASSLTGDNSPLHF.